The T cell receptor beta chain under discussion was sequenced for a study of cytomegalovirus exposure and HLA in healthy donors. The study, taken as a whole, reports: Later analysis suggested links between common viral pathogens and several top significant clusters. Most subjects' HLA-A and HLA-B alleles were reportedly predicted from TCR beta sequences. The study listed some 160 cytomegalovirus-associated TCR beta chains.

With regard to this clone: Its target is not known.

The study ran its PCR with 60 Vbeta and 13 Jbeta primers. Sequenced by immunoSEQ multiplex PCR; TCRdb stores in-frame clones only, minus some. This sample has 150,000 to 200,000 clones, with about four fifths found just once. The V end was cut by 1 base, the J end by 5 bases, with 20 bases between. The V gene's germline CDR1 is SGHDT and CDR2 YYEEEE. The CDR3 consists of 17 residues. The chain carries TRBV5-6 and TRBJ2-3; a possible D gene is TRBD1 (6 bases). The sample was PBMCs. The TCR comes from a man aged 35-49 years in good health and CMV-seropositive. The CDR3 protein is CASSLYGLQGSGDTQYF. The DNA of the CDR3 is TGTGCCAGCAGCTTGTATGGGCTACAGGGATCCGGAGATACGCAGTATTTT.